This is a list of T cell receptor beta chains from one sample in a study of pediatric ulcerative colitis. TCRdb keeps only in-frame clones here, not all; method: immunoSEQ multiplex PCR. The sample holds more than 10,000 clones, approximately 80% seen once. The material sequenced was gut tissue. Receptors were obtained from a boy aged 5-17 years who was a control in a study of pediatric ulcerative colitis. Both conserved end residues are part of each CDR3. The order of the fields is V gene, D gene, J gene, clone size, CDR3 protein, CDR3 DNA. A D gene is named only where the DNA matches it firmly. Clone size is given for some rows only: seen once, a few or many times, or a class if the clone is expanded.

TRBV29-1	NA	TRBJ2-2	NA	CSVGGGANTGELFF	TGCAGCGTGGGGGGAGGAGCGAACACCGGGGAGCTGTTTTTT
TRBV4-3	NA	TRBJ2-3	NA	CASSQDTRYSTDTQYF	TGCGCCAGCAGCCAAGATACGCGCTATAGCACAGATACGCAGTATTTT
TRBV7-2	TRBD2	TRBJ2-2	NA	CASSLGGSSGTGELFF	TGTGCCAGCAGCTTAGGCGGGAGCTCGGGCACCGGGGAGCTGTTTTTT
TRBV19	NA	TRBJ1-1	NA	CASQSRGTEAFF	TGTGCCAGTCAATCGAGGGGCACTGAAGCTTTCTTT
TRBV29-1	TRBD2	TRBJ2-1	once	CSVEGTSGQSSYNEQFF	TGCAGCGTTGAAGGGACTAGCGGGCAAAGCTCCTACAATGAGCAGTTCTTC
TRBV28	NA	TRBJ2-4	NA	CASAPGGGLNIQYF	TGTGCCAGCGCTCCCGGGGGAGGCCTCAACATTCAGTACTTC
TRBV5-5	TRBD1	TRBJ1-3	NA	CASSRDRGLSSGNTIYF	TGTGCCAGCTCAAGGGACAGGGGTCTCTCCTCTGGAAACACCATATATTTT
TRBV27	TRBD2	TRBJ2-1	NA	CARRVSVAGCRNEQFF	TGTGCCAGACGAGTATCAGTAGCGGGATGCCGCAATGAGCAGTTCTTC
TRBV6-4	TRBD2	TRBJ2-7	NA	CASSKGTSGGSYEQYF	TGTGCCAGCAGCAAGGGGACTAGCGGGGGAAGCTACGAGCAGTACTTC
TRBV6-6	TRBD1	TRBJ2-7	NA	CASSYSGQGYEQYF	TGTGCCAGCAGTTACAGCGGACAGGGCTACGAGCAGTACTTC
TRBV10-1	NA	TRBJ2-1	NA	CASSESGSYNEQFF	TGCGCCAGCAGTGAAAGCGGCTCCTACAATGAGCAGTTCTTC
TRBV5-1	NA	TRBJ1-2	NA	CASSLVGADYGYTF	TGCGCCAGCAGCTTGGTAGGGGCGGACTATGGCTACACCTTC
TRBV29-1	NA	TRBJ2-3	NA	CSVEKTSPTDTQYF	TGCAGCGTTGAAAAGACTTCTCCTACGGATACGCAGTATTTT
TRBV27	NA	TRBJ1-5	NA	CASRPQGSPNQPQHF	TGTGCCAGCAGACCTCAGGGGAGCCCGAATCAGCCCCAGCATTTT
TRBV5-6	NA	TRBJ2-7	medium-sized	CASSLGGTYEQYF	TGTGCCAGCAGCTTGGGAGGGACCTACGAGCAGTACTTC
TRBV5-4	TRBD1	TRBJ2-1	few	CASSAGDRGRNEQFF	TGTGCCAGCAGCGCGGGGGACAGGGGTCGGAATGAGCAGTTCTTC
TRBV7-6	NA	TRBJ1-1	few	CASSSQEYMNTEAFF	TGTGCCAGCAGCTCTCAAGAGTATATGAACACTGAAGCTTTCTTT
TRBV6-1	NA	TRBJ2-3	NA	CASSENWGPRTQYF	TGTGCCAGCAGTGAAAACTGGGGACCGCGAACGCAGTATTTT
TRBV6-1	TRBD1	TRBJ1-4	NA	CASTQGTVEKLFF	TGTGCCAGCACCCAAGGGACAGTTGAAAAACTGTTTTTT
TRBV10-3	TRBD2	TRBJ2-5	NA	CAIRAGLSGQETQYF	TGTGCCATCAGGGCGGGACTATCGGGGCAAGAGACCCAGTACTTC
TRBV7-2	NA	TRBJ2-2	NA	CASLRQTGLLTGELFF	TGTGCCAGCCTAAGACAGACAGGACTTCTCACCGGGGAGCTGTTTTTT
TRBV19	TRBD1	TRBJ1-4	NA	CASSTNDRVEEKLFF	TGTGCCAGTAGTACTAACGACAGGGTTGAGGAAAAACTGTTTTTT
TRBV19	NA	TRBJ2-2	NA	CASRRGGPMTGELFF	TGTGCCAGTAGGCGTGGGGGACCTATGACCGGGGAGCTGTTTTTT
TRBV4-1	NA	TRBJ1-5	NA	CASSEDLNQPQHF	TGCGCCAGCAGCGAAGATCTCAATCAGCCCCAGCATTTT
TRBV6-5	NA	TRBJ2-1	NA	CASSKGRAGDNEQFF	TGTGCCAGCTCAAAGGGGCGGGCCGGGGACAATGAGCAGTTCTTC
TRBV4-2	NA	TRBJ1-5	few	CASSQDLLQPQHF	TGTGCCAGCAGCCAAGATCTGTTGCAGCCCCAGCATTTT
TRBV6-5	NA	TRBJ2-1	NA	CASAYYNEQFF	TGTGCCAGCGCCTATTACAATGAGCAGTTCTTC
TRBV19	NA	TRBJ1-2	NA	CASSITQVANYGYTF	TGTGCCAGTAGTATAACACAGGTAGCTAACTATGGCTACACCTTC
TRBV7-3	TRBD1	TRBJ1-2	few	CASSAGGAGYGYTF	TGTGCCAGCAGCGCAGGGGGTGCGGGCTATGGCTACACCTTC
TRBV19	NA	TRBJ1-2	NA	CASTIDHQGVGYGYTF	TGTGCCAGTACTATAGATCACCAAGGGGTTGGCTATGGCTACACCTTC
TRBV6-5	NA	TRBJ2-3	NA	CASSISSSTDTQYF	TGTGCCAGCAGCATCAGCAGTAGCACAGATACGCAGTATTTT
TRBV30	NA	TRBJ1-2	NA	CAWSVAGAYGYTF	TGTGCCTGGAGTGTAGCAGGGGCCTATGGCTACACCTTC
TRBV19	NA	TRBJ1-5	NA	CASGGQSNQPQHF	TGTGCCAGTGGAGGACAGAGCAATCAGCCCCAGCATTTT
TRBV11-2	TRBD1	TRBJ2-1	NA	CASSLRGDRVNYNEQFF	TGTGCCAGCAGCTTAAGGGGCGACAGGGTGAACTACAATGAGCAGTTCTTC
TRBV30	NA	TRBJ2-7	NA	CAWSVGGHEQYF	TGTGCCTGGAGTGTTGGGGGCCACGAGCAGTACTTC
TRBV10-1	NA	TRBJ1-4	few	CASTEKLFF	TGCGCCAGCACAGAAAAACTGTTTTTT
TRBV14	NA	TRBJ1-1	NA	CASSQDWGPRTEAFF	TGTGCCAGCAGCCAAGACTGGGGCCCGAGGACTGAAGCTTTCTTT